This T cell receptor beta chain stems from a study of cytomegalovirus exposure and HLA in healthy donors. This clone was found once. What it recognizes is unknown. Overall study results and limits: Some public TCRs appeared in many individuals, while most sequences were rare.

PCR primers comprised 60 Vbeta and 13 Jbeta primers. Some clones are missing from TCRdb's copy, which holds only in-frame ones; the method was immunoSEQ multiplex PCR. The table has about 130,000 clones, over 65% seen once. The specimen sequenced was PBMCs. The receptor was isolated from a man aged 50-59 years in good health and CMV-seronegative.

The CDR3 here is CASSLAGANEQFF. The CDR3 DNA is TGCGCCAGCAGCTTAGCGGGAGCGAATGAGCAGTTCTTC. J is TRBJ2-1 and V is TRBV4-1; 9 bases agree with TRBD2. CDR1 MGHRA and CDR2 YSYEKL come from the germline V gene. V lost 5 bases and J lost 7; bases outside the gene matches: 3. The CDR3 runs 13 residues.